This T cell receptor beta chain was identified during a study of shared clonotypes between healthy human individuals. Study-level results: It was expected that sequencing depth would affect clonotype sharing among donors. Compared with clonotypes that all four donors shared, non-shared clonotypes had lower generation probabilities. Incompleteness in sorted-subset sequencing, despite large depth, was shown by rarefaction.

Assay: immunoSEQ multiplex PCR; the TCRdb copy retains only in-frame clones and omits some. The sample lists over a million clones, roughly 95% occurring once. Subsets obtained from CD4+ cells comprised CD45RA+ naive and CD45RA-negative memory cells. Worth noting for this clone: Its matching antigen is unknown.

The CDR3 contains 13 residues. Germline CDR1 and CDR2: ENHRY and SYGVKD. The V gene lost 6 bases and the J gene lost 1 base, with 9 bases spanning the gap. The sequencing sample was made of naive CD4+ T cells sorted from blood. Subset given: CD45RA+ positively selected. The chain carries TRBV10-3 and TRBJ1-1, with D possibly matching TRBD1 (5 bases). The receptor's source is a man aged 25 to 40 in good health. The DNA of the CDR3 is TGTGCCATCAGGGACACCTCGAACACTGAAGCTTTCTTT. Translating gives CAIRDTSNTEAFF.